This T cell receptor (beta chain) was identified during a study of blood T cell repertoires in COVID-19. On the study more broadly: From T cells, B-cell-depleted T cells, or PBMCs came the material, which was cDNA or gDNA.

Original processing methods: Amplification of reference gene primers provided the estimated nucleated cell counts. Repertoires were generated with immunoSEQ multiplex PCR, while TCRdb's copy carries only in-frame clones and drops some. For V, J and clone size, that table is used; D and trimming come from the DNA. The table shows approximately 160,000 clones, with approximately 84% occurring only once. Seattle-derived patients entered the study during active infection and were followed longitudinally. In germline, CDR1 is SNHLY, CDR2 FYNNEI. V was cut by 1 base and J by 0 bases, with 7 bases left in between. There are 15 residues in the CDR3. There are a few counts of this clone.

Sequencing was performed on peripheral blood. The chain joins TRBV2 to TRBJ1-5, with D unclear. The TCR comes from a woman aged 55-69 years with COVID-19, enrolled during active disease. The CDR3 DNA reads TGTGCCAGCAGTGAAGGTCAGAATAGCAATCAGCCCCAGCATTTT. Its protein is CASSEGQNSNQPQHF. The full variable domain, rest sourced from reference TRBV2 and TRBJ1-5, is EPEVTQTPSHQVTQMGQEVILRCVPISNHLYFYWYRQILGQKVEFLVSFYNNEISEKSEIFDDQFSVERPDGSNFTLKIRSTKLEDSAMYFCASSEGQNSNQPQHFGDGTRLSIL.